These 19 T cell receptor beta chains were all obtained from the same sample, sequenced in a study of T cell clonality in common variable immunodeficiency. Study-wide points: Common variable immunodeficiency TCR beta sequences reportedly had fewer deletions and N-nucleotide insertions.

These receptors have no identified antigens. Method: immunoSEQ multiplex PCR; TCRdb's copy keeps in-frame clones and lacks some. The table lists 28,000 or so clones, with no singletons. Sequences were obtained from peripheral blood mononuclear cells. Source of these receptors: a human donor with common variable immunodeficiency.

This clone occurred a few times. The read ends 3 residues shy of where the CDR3 ends; the end is completed using the germline J gene. The J gene is TRBJ2-5, the V gene TRBV11-3; D is uncertain. With 0 bases removed from V and 2 bases from J, the gap between germline ends came to 4 bases. CDR3 length: 13 residues. From germline, CDR1 is SGHNT and CDR2 YENEEA. CDR3 protein: CASSLDYQETQYF. CDR3 DNA, as far as it was read: TGTGCCAGCAGCTTAGACTATCAAGAGACC.

This clone has just a few counts. The CDR3 end lies 3 residues beyond the end of the read and is filled in from the germline J gene. The V and J genes are TRBV5-6 and TRBJ1-2; D gene ambiguous. Trimming stripped 4 bases from V and 2 bases from J, with 12 bases between. The CDR3 length is 14 residues. From germline, CDR1 is SGHDT and CDR2 YYEEEE. CDR3 DNA (partial): TGTGCCAGCAGCCCGTTGGGCGGGAACTATGGC. Residues: CASSPLGGNYG. The whole CDR3 region reads CASSPLGGNYGYTF. The whole variable domain, remainder taken from reference TRBV5-6 and TRBJ1-2, is DAGVTQSPTHLIKTRGQQVTLRCSPKSGHDTVSWYQQALGQGPQFIFQYYEEEERQRGNFPDRFSGHQFPNYSSELNVNALLLGDSALYLCASSPLGGNYGYTFGSGTRLTVV.

This clone was picked up a small number of times. The read terminates 3 residues ahead of where the CDR3 ends, so the germline J gene completes it. The genes are TRBV30 and TRBJ2-3; 13 nucleotides align to TRBD2. This CDR3 is built from 15 residues. The ends lost 4 bases at V and 6 bases at J; junction bases unmatched: 7. In germline, CDR1 is GTSNPN, CDR2 SVGIG (reference sequence). The DNA read from the CDR3 is TGTGCCTGGACCGTCGGACTAGCGGGGGCGGATACG. Protein sequence: CAWTVGLAGADT. The CDR3 as a whole reads CAWTVGLAGADTQYF.

This clone was seen a handful of times. CDR3 DNA (partial): TGTGCCAGCTCATCTGGGCTAGCGGGGTACTCTAGCACAGATACG. It translates to CASSSGLAGYSSTDT. The complete CDR3 sequence is CASSSGLAGYSSTDTQYF. This chain joins TRBV7-8 and TRBJ2-3; TRBD2 matches at 9 bases. The missing CDR3 end, 3 residues past where the read stops, is filled in from the germline J gene. Looked up from germline, CDR1 is SGHVS and CDR2 is FQNEAQ. The CDR3 loop spans 18 amino acids. The V gene end was trimmed by 8 bases and the J gene end by 0 bases; junction bases not matched to a gene: 15.

This clone was counted many times. The observed sequence ends 3 residues before the CDR3 terminus, with the missing tail filled in from the germline J gene. The V and J genes are TRBV2 and TRBJ1-6; the D gene is possibly TRBD1 (5 bases). Trimming left V 7 bases short and J 6 bases short, with 16 bases between. The CDR3 runs 15 residues. Germline CDR1 is SNHLY and CDR2 is FYNNEI. The CDR3: CASITGPPANSPLHF. The CDR3 bases that were read are TGTGCCAGCATTACAGGTCCACCTGCTAATTCACCC.

To note about this clone: Read coverage stops 3 residues before the CDR3 terminus; the germline J gene supplies the remainder. V gene TRBV18 combines with J gene TRBJ2-2; TRBD2 is a possible D gene (5 bases). This CDR3 has 15 residues. Between the trimmed V and J ends, which lost 5 bases and 5 bases, there was a span of 15 bases. The V gene's germline CDR1 is KGHSH and CDR2 LQKENI. CDR3 sequence reads: CASSLIGVQTGELFF. The DNA read from the CDR3 is TGTGCCAGCTCATTAATCGGGGTACAGACCGGGGAG.

Note on this clone: Relative to the germline gene, one junction end is altered; a read error may explain this. The sequenced fragment ends 3 residues before the CDR3 boundary, so the rest is inferred from the germline J gene. The J gene is TRBJ2-5, the V gene TRBV7-7; D perhaps matches TRBD2 (6 bases). CDR3 size: 16 residues. Germline lookup yields CDR1 SSHAT and CDR2 FNYEAQ (reference sequence). The DNA read from the CDR3 is TGTGCTAGCAGCCTAGGACTAACTCGATTGGAAGAGACC. The encoded protein is CASSLGLTRLEET. The complete CDR3 reads CASSLGLTRLEETQYF.

Notes on this clone: Coverage ceases 3 residues before the CDR3 finishes, and the germline J gene fills in the end. J is TRBJ1-1 and V is TRBV18; 7 bases are a match to TRBD1. Germline lookup yields CDR1 KGHSH and CDR2 LQKENI. The CDR3 loop spans 15 amino acids. V was clipped by 4 bases and J by 2 bases; unmatched bases: 7. This CDR3 is CASSHGGQPNTEAFF. CDR3 bases read: TGTGCCAGCTCACACGGGGGACAGCCCAACACTGAA.

This clone was counted between two and nine times. The read finishes 3 residues shy of the CDR3 end, and the germline J gene is used to complete it. The V gene is TRBV2, the J gene TRBJ2-1, with 10 bases that match TRBD2. The germline CDR1 and CDR2 sequences are SNHLY and FYNNEI. The ends lost 1 base at V and 8 bases at J; junction bases unmatched: 5. The CDR3 is 15 amino acids. The CDR3 protein is CASSEDLAGEYEQFF. The sequenced CDR3 bases are TGTGCCAGCAGTGAAGATCTAGCGGGGGAGTATGAG.

This clone was seen a handful of times. With the read ending 3 residues before the CDR3 end, the germline J gene is used to fill in that end. The V gene is TRBV2, the J gene TRBJ1-1; D gene unclear. Germline CDR1 SNHLY, CDR2 FYNNEI. The CDR3 loop spans 14 amino acids. V was clipped by 6 bases and J by 1 base, with 12 bases between them. CDR3 bases read: TGTGCCAGCAGGCCAACCGGGGAGAACACTGAA. Protein product: CASRPTGENTE. The full-length CDR3 reads as CASRPTGENTEAFF.

This clone has more than one count but fewer than ten. The read terminates 3 residues before the CDR3 end, so the remaining end is supplied by the germline J gene. V and J are TRBV18 and TRBJ2-5; the match to TRBD1 covers 8 bases. Germline assignment: CDR1 KGHSH and CDR2 LQKENI. The CDR3 consists of 15 residues. J gave up 1 base and V 5 bases, and 6 bases lay outside the gene matches. The part of the CDR3 DNA that was read is TGTGCCAGCTCAACAGGTGGGACAGGCCAAGAGACC. Translated: CASSTGGTGQET. The full CDR3 protein is CASSTGGTGQETQYF. The full variable domain, with the rest looked up from reference TRBV18 and TRBJ2-5, is NAGVMQNPRHLVRRRGQEARLRCSPMKGHSHVYWYRQLPEEGLKFMVYLQKENIIDESGMPKERFSAEFPKEGPSILRIQQVVRGDSAAYFCASSTGGTGQETQYFGPGTRLLVL.

This clone was counted between two and nine times. The CDR3 extends 3 residues past the end of the read, so its final part is completed from the germline J gene. The V call is TRBV6-2 or TRBV6-3, the J call TRBJ2-1; TRBD2 agrees at 11 bases. Germline V CDR1 and CDR2: MNHEY, SVGEGT. This CDR3 has 16 residues. The V segment lost 5 bases and the J segment 3 bases; nucleotides outside the gene matches: 6. The CDR3 DNA, read in part, is TGTGCCAGCAGTGACGGACTAGCGGGCCACTACAATGAG. Translation gives CASSDGLAGHYNE. The full CDR3 protein is CASSDGLAGHYNEQFF.

In its sample, this clone was seen a few times. The CDR3 is cut off 3 residues early in the read; its end comes from the germline J gene. This sequence joins TRBV6-1 and TRBJ1-5; no firm D call. This CDR3 contains 13 residues. CDR1 is MNHNS, CDR2 SASEGT, per germline. Trimming shortened V by 2 bases and J by 5 bases, and 7 bases separated the two germline ends. The sequenced CDR3 bases are TGTGCCAGCAGTGAAACCCGGGATCAGCCC. Protein product: CASSETRDQP. The full-length CDR3 reads as CASSETRDQPQHF.

Many counts were recorded for this clone. Coverage ceases 3 residues before the CDR3 finishes, and the germline J gene fills in the end. The rearrangement uses TRBV7-8 and TRBJ1-2; 12 bases match TRBD1. From germline, CDR1 is SGHVS and CDR2 FQNEAQ. The CDR3 runs 15 residues. Losses at the gene ends were 0 bases for V and 7 bases for J; bases not matched to a gene: 3. The CDR3 sequence: CASSLAGQGAGGYTF. The part of the CDR3 DNA that was read is TGTGCCAGCAGCTTAGCGGGACAGGGGGCGGGTGGC.

This clone was seen a few times. The sequence runs out 3 residues before the end of the CDR3; the remainder is reconstructed from the germline J gene. This chain uses TRBV6-1 with TRBJ2-3; TRBD2 matches 7 bases. Germline lookup yields CDR1 MNHNS and CDR2 SASEGT. Unmatched junction bases numbered 8, after V lost 4 bases and J lost 4 bases. CDR3 length equals 15 residues. The CDR3 is CASSALAVPPDTQYF. The covered CDR3 bases are TGTGCCAGCAGTGCCCTAGCGGTGCCACCAGATACG.

This clone has just a few counts. The read terminates 3 residues ahead of where the CDR3 ends, so the germline J gene completes it. The rearrangement links TRBV19 to TRBJ2-1, with D unclear. V was pared by 7 bases and J by 0 bases, with 13 bases between. There are 15 residues in the CDR3. Germline assignment: CDR1 LNHDA and CDR2 SQIVND (reference sequence). The sequenced CDR3 bases are TGTGCCAGTACCTTTAAGGCCGTCTCCTACAATGAG. It is translated as CASTFKAVSYNE. In full, the CDR3 reads CASTFKAVSYNEQFF.

This clone was recorded at least ten times. The CDR3 is cut off 3 residues early in the read; its end comes from the germline J gene. V gene TRBV19 combines with J gene TRBJ2-1, with 8 positions matching TRBD1. The V and J ends lost 5 bases and 9 bases, in that order; junction bases with no gene match: 3. CDR1 and CDR2 (germline): LNHDA, SQIVND (reference sequence). The CDR3 runs 12 residues. The CDR3: CASSPTGGEQFF. The part of the CDR3 DNA that was read is TGTGCCAGTAGTCCAACAGGGGGTGAG.

This clone was counted at least ten times. Coverage ceases 3 residues before the CDR3 finishes, and the germline J gene fills in the end. V is TRBV18 and J is TRBJ2-7, with 7 bases that match TRBD1. Per germline, CDR1 KGHSH and CDR2 LQKENI. Germline trimming cut 2 bases from V and 3 bases from J; bases unmatched to any gene: 13. This CDR3 contains 17 residues. Incomplete CDR3 DNA: TGTGCCAGCTCACCATTAATGGACCGGGACAGAAACTACGAG. As protein: CASSPLMDRDRNYE. The whole CDR3 region reads CASSPLMDRDRNYEQYF.

There are many counts of this clone. The missing CDR3 end, 3 residues past where the read stops, is filled in from the germline J gene. The chain is built from TRBV12-3 or TRBV12-4 and TRBJ2-3; D is unclear. V lost 1 base to trimming and J lost 1 base, with 9 bases between them. The CDR3 totals 15 residues. CDR3 DNA (partial): TGTGCCAGCAGTTTAGGGCCAAGGGGCACAGATACG. Protein sequence: CASSLGPRGTDT. The CDR3 in full is CASSLGPRGTDTQYF.